The 18 T cell receptor beta chains presented below share a single source sample, sequenced in a study of blood T cell repertoires in COVID-19. The assay was immunoSEQ multiplex PCR, and TCRdb's table has in-frame clones only and misses some. The data contain about 150,000 clones, 88% of them seen just once; the ten biggest clones take up 6.5% to 8%. Sequenced sample: PBMCs or T cells enriched from blood (not recorded which). The receptors originated from a woman aged 50 to 60 who had recovered from COVID-19.

The gene calls are TRBV5-1 and TRBJ1-1, with D possibly matching TRBD1 (6 bases). There are 13 residues in the CDR3. V was cut by 5 bases and J by 2 bases, with 10 bases left in between. Germline V lookup: CDR1 SGHRS, CDR2 YFSETQ. The CDR3 sequence: CASRAGDNTEAFF. The CDR3 DNA reads as TGCGCCAGCAGGGCAGGGGATAACACTGAAGCTTTCTTT.

The rearrangement uses TRBV7-3 and TRBJ2-3; 7 nucleotides line up with TRBD2. The germline gives CDR1 SGHTA, CDR2 FQGTGA. CDR3 length: 16 residues. With 2 bases clipped from V and 3 bases from J, the junction kept 8 bases outside the gene matches. CDR3 in amino acids: CASSLRGLAETDTQYF. CDR3 coding DNA: TGTGCCAGCAGCTTACGTGGGCTAGCGGAAACAGATACGCAGTATTTT.

The chain joins TRBV3-1 (or the pseudogene TRBV3-2) to TRBJ2-1, with 8 bases identical to TRBD2. Germline V lookup: CDR1 LGHDT, CDR2 YNNKEL (reference sequence). The J segment lost 5 bases and the V segment lost 1 base, leaving 1 base of the junction unmatched. The CDR3 runs 14 residues. The DNA for the CDR3 is TGTGCCAGCAGCCAAGTAGCGGGGCACAATGAGCAGTTCTTC. This translates into CASSQVAGHNEQFF.

The gene calls are TRBV2 and TRBJ1-3, with D unclear. CDR3 length: 15 amino acids. Germline-derived CDR1 and CDR2 are SNHLY and FYNNEI. The V end was cut by 7 bases, the J end by 0 bases, with 13 bases between. This CDR3 reads CASNGGQNSGNTIYF. The CDR3 bases are TGTGCCAGCAATGGAGGGCAAAACTCTGGAAACACCATATATTTT.

The gene calls are TRBV9 and TRBJ1-1, with D possibly being TRBD1 (6 bases). The CDR3 loop spans 15 amino acids. Germline V CDR1 and CDR2: SGDLS, YYNGEE. V lost 3 bases and J lost 2, with 14 bases in between. DNA for the CDR3: TGTGCCAGCAGCGGGGGACATCTTGGTAACACTGAAGCTTTCTTT. Its protein is CASSGGHLGNTEAFF. Full variable domain (remainder filled in from reference TRBV9 and TRBJ1-1): DSGVTQTPKHLITATGQRVTLRCSPRSGDLSVYWYQQSLDQGLQFLIQYYNGEERAKGNILERFSAQQFPDLHSELNLSSLELGDSALYFCASSGGHLGNTEAFFGQGTRLTVV.

The chain is built from TRBV6-2 or TRBV6-3 and TRBJ2-7, with 9 positions matching TRBD1. Germline V gene lookup returns CDR1 MNHEY and CDR2 SVGEGT. CDR3 length: 16 residues. J lost 2 bases, V lost 2 bases, and 7 bases had no gene match. CDR3 DNA: TGTGCCAGCAGTTACCCCTCCGGGACAGGGACCTACGAGCAGTACTTC. This codes for CASSYPSGTGTYEQYF.

This sequence joins TRBV9 and TRBJ2-1; 14 nucleotides match TRBD2. The V gene end was trimmed by 4 bases and the J gene end by 8 bases; junction bases not matched to a gene: 8. This CDR3 contains 16 residues. CDR1 SGDLS and CDR2 YYNGEE come from the germline V gene. CDR3 sequence: CASSLSGTSGGDEQFF. DNA for the CDR3: TGTGCCAGCAGCTTGTCCGGGACTAGCGGGGGCGATGAGCAGTTCTTC.

V is TRBV5-1 and J is TRBJ2-6; D may be TRBD1 (6 bases). Trimming removed 0 bases from V and 0 bases from J, with 13 bases in between. CDR3 length: 18 amino acids. Germline V gives CDR1 SGHRS, CDR2 YFSETQ. CDR3 sequence: CASSLVRDNYSGANVLTF. CDR3 coding DNA: TGCGCCAGCAGCTTGGTACGGGACAATTACTCTGGGGCCAACGTCCTGACTTTC.

This sequence joins TRBV15 and TRBJ2-1, with D possibly being TRBD2 (6 bases). From germline, CDR1 is LNHNV and CDR2 YYDKDF (reference sequence). Trimming cost V 2 bases and J 0 bases, with 11 bases left between them. The CDR3 has 16 residues. The CDR3 sequence is CATSRTAGGSYNEQFF. In DNA form, the CDR3 reads TGTGCCACCAGCAGAACGGCCGGGGGCTCCTACAATGAGCAGTTCTTC.

The chain links TRBV19 to TRBJ1-2; 8 nucleotides match TRBD1. The germline V gene encodes CDR1 LNHDA and CDR2 SQIVND (reference sequence). Unmatched junction bases numbered 3, after V lost 6 bases and J lost 0 bases. This CDR3 comprises 14 residues. CDR3 DNA: TGTGCCAGTAGCGAACAGGGGGCTAACTATGGCTACACCTTC. Its protein is CASSEQGANYGYTF.

The CDR3 loop is CASRRQGAPPGELFF. CDR3 sequence (DNA): TGTGCCAGCAGGCGACAGGGGGCGCCCCCCGGGGAGCTGTTTTTT. The chain employs TRBV2 and TRBJ2-2; 10 nucleotides align to TRBD1. Germline V gives CDR1 SNHLY, CDR2 FYNNEI. V lost 6 bases, J lost 6 bases, and 7 bases stayed unmatched. The CDR3 consists of 15 residues.

This chain links TRBV6-2 or TRBV6-3 with TRBJ2-7, with TRBD2 as a possible D gene (6 bases). Per the germline V gene, CDR1 is MNHEY and CDR2 is SVGEGT. The CDR3 length is 15 residues. Trimming stripped 4 bases from V and 6 bases from J, with 19 bases between. CDR3 in amino acids: CASSFPHPGVSEQYF. Written as DNA, the CDR3 is TGTGCCAGCAGTTTCCCCCACCCGGGAGTTAGCGAGCAGTACTTC.

The chain has TRBV5-1 and TRBJ1-6, with unresolved D. Germline-derived CDR1 and CDR2 are SGHRS and YFSETQ. V dropped 5 bases and J dropped 0 bases, with 9 bases sitting between them. There are 15 residues in the CDR3. The DNA of the CDR3 is TGCGCCAGCAGGCCGGGAACCTCCTATAATTCACCCCTCCACTTT. Translated: CASRPGTSYNSPLHF.

This clone turned up a few times. The chain recombines TRBV9 with TRBJ1-6, with a tentative D call TRBD1 (5 bases). Germline loops: CDR1 SGDLS, CDR2 YYNGEE. Trimming pared 2 bases from V and 9 bases from J, leaving 12 bases between. The CDR3 extends over 14 amino acids. Written as DNA, the CDR3 is TGTGCCAGCAGCGTCGGGGGTGGTGCTTCACCCCTCCACTTT. It codes for CASSVGGGASPLHF.

The chain recombines TRBV5-4 with TRBJ1-4; a weak D match, TRBD1 (6 bases). Germline V gives CDR1 SGHNT, CDR2 YYREEE (reference sequence). Deletions cut 3 bases from V and 4 bases from J, with 16 bases between. The CDR3 is made up of 16 amino acids. CDR3 region: CASSSFRGADNEKLFF. CDR3 nucleotides: TGTGCCAGCAGCTCCTTCAGGGGAGCGGATAATGAAAAACTGTTTTTT.

The CDR3 reads CAWSVLMGVGELFF. DNA of the CDR3: TGTGCCTGGAGTGTACTCATGGGCGTCGGGGAGCTGTTTTTT. The chain joins TRBV30 to TRBJ2-2; D gene ambiguous. The CDR3 is 14 residues long. V gave up 0 bases and J gave up 7 bases, with 12 bases separating them. Germline values: CDR1 GTSNPN, CDR2 SVGIG (reference sequence).

This sequence joins TRBV6-1 and TRBJ1-2, with TRBD1 identical over 9 bases. Germline CDR1 MNHNS, CDR2 SASEGT. The CDR3 is 16 amino acids. V dropped 0 bases and J dropped 6; count of bases not matched to a gene: 8. CDR3 nucleotides: TGTGCCAGCAGTGAAGCACTGGGACAGGGAGTAGATGGCTACACCTTC. Its translation is CASSEALGQGVDGYTF.

The table lists this clone with a few counts. J is TRBJ1-1 and V is TRBV7-2; 9 bases fit TRBD1. With 5 bases clipped from V and 13 bases from J, the junction kept 5 bases outside the gene matches. CDR1 SGHTA and CDR2 FQGNSA come from the germline V gene. The CDR3 is made up of 11 amino acids. The CDR3 is CASSNRDRDFF. The CDR3 DNA is TGTGCCAGCAGCAACCGGGACAGGGATTTCTTT.